These 3 T cell receptor beta chains originate from one sample sequenced in a study of molecular identifiers for immune sequencing clone quantification. TCRdb re-analysed the PCR reads in MiXCR, keeping a single row per CDR3 protein. The table records roughly 90,000 distinct CDR3 sequences, approximately 25% of them present only once. The sample taken for sequencing was naive CD8+ T cells from blood, with Jurkat cell RNA spiked in. As for subset: FACS-sorted CD8+CD4-CCR7+CD45RA+ naive T cells. The receptors originated from a human donor in good health. Some libraries in this study had Jurkat cell RNA spiked in.

This clonotype has at least ten counts. The chain carries TRBV7-9 and TRBJ2-7, with D unresolved. Germline V lookup: CDR1 SEHNR, CDR2 FQNEAQ (reference sequence). The length of the CDR3 is 12 residues. Deletions cut 3 bases from V and 3 bases from J, with 6 bases between. The CDR3 loop reads CASSLGSYEQYF. The CDR3 DNA is TGTGCCAGCAGCTTGGGCAGCTACGAGCAGTACTTC.

This clonotype turned up a few times. The rearrangement uses TRBV9 and TRBJ1-1; no firm D call. Germline V gene lookup returns CDR1 SGDLS and CDR2 YYNGEE. The CDR3 has 14 amino acids. Trimming cost V 4 bases and J 4 bases, with 14 bases left between them. CDR3 region: CASSPPLRITEAFF. DNA for the CDR3: TGTGCCAGCAGCCCCCCGTTGCGTATCACTGAAGCTTTCTTT. Looking up the rest from reference TRBV9 and TRBJ1-1 gives the full variable domain: DSGVTQTPKHLITATGQRVTLRCSPRSGDLSVYWYQQSLDQGLQFLIQYYNGEERAKGNILERFSAQQFPDLHSELNLSSLELGDSALYFCASSPPLRITEAFFGQGTRLTVV.

As for this clonotype: It may be a read error: a sequence one base away is much more abundant. The V call is TRBV12-3 or TRBV12-4, the J call TRBJ1-1, with D hard to call. Deletions cut 3 bases from V and 13 bases from J, with 15 bases between. This CDR3 region has 12 residues. Here the CDR3 reads CASSLSGFGGFF. CDR3 DNA sequence: TGTGCCAGCAGTTTGTCGGGTTTCGGAGGTTTCTTT.